This is a list of T cell receptor beta chains from one sample in a study of metastatic and nonmetastatic thyroid tumors. TCRdb re-analyzed the PCR reads using MiXCR. The table includes tens of thousands of clones, roughly a quarter detected once. The sequencing input was tumor tissue. The receptors come from a male donor with papillary thyroid cancer or a benign thyroid nodule (not recorded which). Some clones in this sample may be carry-over from other donors' samples. Each CDR3 is given with its conserved first and last residue. The D gene is left open where the match is weak. Clone size appears in some rows only: once, few, many, or a class for an expanded clone.

j_gene,v_gene,abundance,d_gene,CDR3nt,CDR3aa
TRBJ2-1,TRBV7-9,many,TRBD2,TGTGCCAGCAGCTTAGATTTTGCGGGAGGTAAGAATGAGCAGTTCTTC,CASSLDFAGGKNEQFF
TRBJ2-3,TRBV7-2,many,TRBD1,TGTGCCAGCAGCCCAGACAGGGGGAGAGATACGCAGTATTTT,CASSPDRGRDTQYF
TRBJ2-7,TRBV24-1,medium-sized,TRBD1,TGTGCCACCAGTGACCATGGGACAGGCAGCTCCTACGAGCAGTACTTC,CATSDHGTGSSYEQYF
TRBJ2-3,TRBV10-3,many,TRBD2,TGTGCCATCACCGATGGACTAGCGGGAGCGGCAGATACGCAGTATTTT,CAITDGLAGAADTQYF
TRBJ2-7,TRBV30,many,.,TGTGCCTGGACTCTATGGAGTAAGGGGTACGAGCAGTACTTC,CAWTLWSKGYEQYF
TRBJ2-7,TRBV28,few,.,TGTGCCAGCAGTTTATCGCGAGACGAGCAGTACTTC,CASSLSRDEQYF
TRBJ1-1,TRBV15,many,.,TGTGCCACCAGCAGAGGGGCGAACACTGAAGCTTTCTTT,CATSRGANTEAFF
TRBJ2-7,TRBV30,many,.,TGTGCCTGGAGCTTCGGGACTTACTCCTACGAGCAGTACTTC,CAWSFGTYSYEQYF
TRBJ2-3,TRBV20-1,many,TRBD2,TGCAGTGCGCCCGGGACTAGCGGGAGCGGGTGGGCTACGGGTACGCAGTATTTT,CSAPGTSGSGWATGTQYF
TRBJ2-7,TRBV6-1,few,TRBD1,TGTGCCAGCAGCCCTGGACAGGGGGCCTCCTACGAGCAGTACTTC,CASSPGQGASYEQYF
TRBJ1-2,TRBV28,.,TRBD1,TGTGCCAGCGGTTTGCTGGACAGGCTCAACTATGGCTACACCTTC,CASGLLDRLNYGYTF
TRBJ2-2,TRBV6-4,many,.,TGTGCCAGCAGTGAGGGGAACACCGGGGAGCTGTTTTTT,CASSEGNTGELFF
TRBJ2-1,TRBV6-2/TRBV6-3,many,TRBD2,TGTGCCAGCAGTCCAGAGCGGGGATTGTACAATGAGCAGTTCTTC,CASSPERGLYNEQFF
TRBJ2-3,TRBV12-3/TRBV12-4,few,TRBD2,TGTGCCAGCAGTTTAGAACTAGCGGAGACAGATACGCAGTATTTT,CASSLELAETDTQYF
TRBJ2-7,TRBV4-3,medium-sized,.,TGCGCCAGCAGCCCCAGTCGGGGGTTATACGAGCAGTACTTC,CASSPSRGLYEQYF
TRBJ2-1,TRBV10-3,.,.,TGTGCCATCAGTGAATCTGGGATAGCCGACAGCTACTACAATGAGCAGTTCTTC,CAISESGIADSYYNEQFF
TRBJ2-7,TRBV3-1,.,.,TGTGCCAGCACCTCAGGAATTTCCTACGAGCAGTACTTC,CASTSGISYEQYF
TRBJ2-7,TRBV20-1,many,TRBD2,TGCAGTGCCAGTGGGAGCGGGACCTTTCCCTACGAGCAGTACTTC,CSASGSGTFPYEQYF
TRBJ2-7,TRBV28,few,.,TGTGTCAGCAAAGTAACTGGAACCTACGAGCAGTACTTC,CVSKVTGTYEQYF
TRBJ2-1,TRBV11-3,.,.,TGTGCCATCAGCTTGTCACTTGGGGTCAATGAGCAGTTCTTC,CAISLSLGVNEQFF
TRBJ2-3,TRBV11-3,.,.,TGTGCCAGCAGCTTGACTCCAGATACGCAGTATTTT,CASSLTPDTQYF
TRBJ2-7,TRBV7-2,medium-sized,.,TGTGCCAGCAGCCCGGCCCACACGGCCTACGAGCAGTACTTC,CASSPAHTAYEQYF
TRBJ1-2,TRBV30,many,TRBD1,TGTGCCTGGACCAGACAGGGGTCCAACTATGGCTACACCTTC,CAWTRQGSNYGYTF
TRBJ1-1,TRBV2,many,.,TGTGCCAGCAGTGAACCCCGGGACACTGAAGCTTTCTTT,CASSEPRDTEAFF
TRBJ1-6,TRBV20-1,many,TRBD1,TGCAGTGCTTCTCCCGGGACAGGACGTAGGGGTTCACCCCTCCACTTT,CSASPGTGRRGSPLHF
TRBJ2-2,TRBV28,medium-sized,.,TGTGCCAGCAGTTTCGCGAACACCGGGGAGCTGTTTTTT,CASSFANTGELFF
TRBJ1-4,TRBV7-2,.,.,TGTGCCAGCGGCCCGGACCATGTTAATGAAAAACTGTTTTTT,CASGPDHVNEKLFF
TRBJ2-3,TRBV20-1,many,TRBD2,TGCAGTGCTATTCCGGGACTAGCGGTCACAGATACGCAGTATTTT,CSAIPGLAVTDTQYF
TRBJ2-7,TRBV6-2/TRBV6-3,few,TRBD2,TGTGCCAGCAGTTACTGGTTCCGCACCAGCGGGGGAGAGCAGTACTTC,CASSYWFRTSGGEQYF
TRBJ2-1,TRBV6-1,few,TRBD2,TGTGCCATTAGGACTAGCGGGAGCAATGAGCAGTTCTTC,CAIRTSGSNEQFF
TRBJ1-1,TRBV6-2/TRBV6-3,many,TRBD1,TGTGCCAGCAGACAGGGGGCTGAAGCTTTCTTT,CASRQGAEAFF
TRBJ2-7,TRBV27,many,TRBD2,TGTGCCAGCCGCCGACTAGCGGTAAATAACGAGCAGTACTTC,CASRRLAVNNEQYF
TRBJ2-1,TRBV4-2,.,TRBD2,TGTGCCAGCAGCCAATTTAAGGCCGGGACTAGCGGGAGGAATGAGCAGTTCTTC,CASSQFKAGTSGRNEQFF